This T cell receptor (beta chain) derives from a study of sequential checkpoint blockade in melanoma. On the study more broadly: First-line arms were nivolumab then ipilimumab, or the reverse, randomized 1:1.

The CDR3 spans 15 residues. In germline, CDR1 is MDHEN, CDR2 SYDVKM. V lost 5 bases to trimming and J lost 0 bases, with 13 bases between them. Documented treatment: randomized to nivolumab then ipilimumab (arm A) or the reverse (arm B). No patient had prior DNA-damaging chemotherapy. Data came from immunoSEQ multiplex PCR; TCRdb stores just in-frame clones and leaves some out. Altogether about 9,100 clones are present, approximately 77% being singletons, with the ten largest covering around a sixth. The sequenced sample was CD8+ T cells sorted from blood (inferred from file names), obtained from a patient given nivolumab and ipilimumab in sequence. The chain joins TRBV28 to TRBJ1-2, with no clear D. The receptor was isolated from a human donor with melanoma. As DNA, the CDR3 is TGTGCCAGCAGTCTAAATACTTACCCTAACTATGGCTACACCTTC. Its protein product is CASSLNTYPNYGYTF.